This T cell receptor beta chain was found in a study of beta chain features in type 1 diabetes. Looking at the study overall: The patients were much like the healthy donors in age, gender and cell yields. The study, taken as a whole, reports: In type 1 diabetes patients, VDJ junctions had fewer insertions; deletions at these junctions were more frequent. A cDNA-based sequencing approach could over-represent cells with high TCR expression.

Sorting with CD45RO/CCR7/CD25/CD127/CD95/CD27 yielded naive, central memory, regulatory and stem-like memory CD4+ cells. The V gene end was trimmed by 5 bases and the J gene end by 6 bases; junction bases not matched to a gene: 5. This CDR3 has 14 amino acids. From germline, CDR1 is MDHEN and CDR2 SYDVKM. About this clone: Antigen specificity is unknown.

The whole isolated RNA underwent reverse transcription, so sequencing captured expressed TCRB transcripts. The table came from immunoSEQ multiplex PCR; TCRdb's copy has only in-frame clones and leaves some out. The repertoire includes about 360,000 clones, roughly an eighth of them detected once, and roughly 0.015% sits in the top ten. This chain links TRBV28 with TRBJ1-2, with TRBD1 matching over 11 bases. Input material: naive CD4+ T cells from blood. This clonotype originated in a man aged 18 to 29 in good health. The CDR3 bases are TGTGCCAGCAGTGTGGACAGGGGGCTAGATGGCTACACCTTC. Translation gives CASSVDRGLDGYTF.